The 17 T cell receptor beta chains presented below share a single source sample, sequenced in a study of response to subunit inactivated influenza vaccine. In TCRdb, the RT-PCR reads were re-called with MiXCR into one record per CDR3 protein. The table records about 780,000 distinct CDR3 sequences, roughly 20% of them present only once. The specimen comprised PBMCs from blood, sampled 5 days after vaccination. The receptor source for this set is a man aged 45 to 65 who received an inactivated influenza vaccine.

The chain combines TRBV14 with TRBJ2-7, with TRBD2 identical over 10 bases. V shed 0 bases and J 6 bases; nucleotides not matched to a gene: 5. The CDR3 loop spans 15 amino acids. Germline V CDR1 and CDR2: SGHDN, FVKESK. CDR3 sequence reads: CASSQDASGGREQYF. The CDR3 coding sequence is TGTGCCAGCAGCCAAGACGCTAGCGGGGGACGCGAGCAGTACTTC.

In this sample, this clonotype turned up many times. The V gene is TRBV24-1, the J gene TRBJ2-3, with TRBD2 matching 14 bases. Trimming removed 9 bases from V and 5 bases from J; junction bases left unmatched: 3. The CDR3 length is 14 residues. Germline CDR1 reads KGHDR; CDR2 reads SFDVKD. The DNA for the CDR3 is TGTGCCACCTCGACTAGCGGGGGGGGAGATACGCAGTATTTT. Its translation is CATSTSGGGDTQYF.

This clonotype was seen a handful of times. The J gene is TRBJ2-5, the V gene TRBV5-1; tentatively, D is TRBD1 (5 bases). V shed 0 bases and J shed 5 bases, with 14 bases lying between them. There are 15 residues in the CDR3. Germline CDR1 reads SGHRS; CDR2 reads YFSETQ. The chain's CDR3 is CASSLEVGVGETQYF. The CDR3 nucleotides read TGCGCCAGCAGCTTGGAGGTAGGGGTTGGGGAGACCCAGTACTTC.

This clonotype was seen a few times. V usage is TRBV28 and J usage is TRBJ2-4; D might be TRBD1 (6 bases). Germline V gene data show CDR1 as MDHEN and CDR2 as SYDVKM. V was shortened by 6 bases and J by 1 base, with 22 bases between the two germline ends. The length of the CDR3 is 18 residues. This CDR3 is CASRPALFLGQAKNIQYF. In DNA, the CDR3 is TGTGCCAGCAGGCCGGCCCTATTTTTAGGACAGGCCAAAAACATTCAGTACTTC.

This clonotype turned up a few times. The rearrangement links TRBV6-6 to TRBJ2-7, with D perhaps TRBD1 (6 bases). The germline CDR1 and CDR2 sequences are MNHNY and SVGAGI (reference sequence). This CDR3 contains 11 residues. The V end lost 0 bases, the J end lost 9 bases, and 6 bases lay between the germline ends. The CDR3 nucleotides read TGTGCCAGCAGTTACTCAGGGGGGCAGTACTTC. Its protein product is CASSYSGGQYF.

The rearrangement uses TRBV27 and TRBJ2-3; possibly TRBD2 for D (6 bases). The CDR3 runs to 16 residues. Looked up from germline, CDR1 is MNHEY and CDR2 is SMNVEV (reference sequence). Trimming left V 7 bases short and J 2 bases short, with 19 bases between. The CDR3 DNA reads TGTGCCAGCAAGGTTGCTAGCGCACTTTTCACAGATACGCAGTATTTT. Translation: CASKVASALFTDTQYF.

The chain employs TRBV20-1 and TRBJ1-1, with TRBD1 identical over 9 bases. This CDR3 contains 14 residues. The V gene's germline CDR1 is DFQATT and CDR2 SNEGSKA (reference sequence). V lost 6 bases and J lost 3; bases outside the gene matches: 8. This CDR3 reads CSALQGAGYTEAFF. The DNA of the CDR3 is TGCAGTGCCCTACAGGGGGCGGGGTACACTGAAGCTTTCTTT.

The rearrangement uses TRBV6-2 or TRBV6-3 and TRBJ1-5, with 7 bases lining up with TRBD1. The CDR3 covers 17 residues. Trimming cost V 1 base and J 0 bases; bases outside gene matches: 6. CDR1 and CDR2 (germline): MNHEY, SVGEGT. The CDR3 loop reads CASSYWRGRNSNQPQHF. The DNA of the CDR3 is TGTGCCAGCAGTTACTGGAGGGGGCGGAATAGCAATCAGCCCCAGCATTTT.

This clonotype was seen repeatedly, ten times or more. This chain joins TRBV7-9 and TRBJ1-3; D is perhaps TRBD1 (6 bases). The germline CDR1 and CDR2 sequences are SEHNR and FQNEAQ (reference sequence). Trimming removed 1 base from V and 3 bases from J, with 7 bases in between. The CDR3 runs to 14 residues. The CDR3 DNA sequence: TGTGCCAGCAGCTTAGGGACAGTTGGAAACACCATATATTTT. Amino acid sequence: CASSLGTVGNTIYF.

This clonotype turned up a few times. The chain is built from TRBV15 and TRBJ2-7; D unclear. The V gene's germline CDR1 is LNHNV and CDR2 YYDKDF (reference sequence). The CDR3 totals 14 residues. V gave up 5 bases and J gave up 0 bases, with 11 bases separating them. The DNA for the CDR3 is TGTGCCACCAGCGTGCTAGGGCCCTCCTACGAGCAGTACTTC. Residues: CATSVLGPSYEQYF.

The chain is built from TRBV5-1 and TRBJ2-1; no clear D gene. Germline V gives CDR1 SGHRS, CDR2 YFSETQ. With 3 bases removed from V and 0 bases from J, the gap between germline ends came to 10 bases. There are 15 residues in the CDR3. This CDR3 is CASSSTPRSYNEQFF. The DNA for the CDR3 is TGCGCCAGCAGCTCGACCCCGCGCTCCTACAATGAGCAGTTCTTC.

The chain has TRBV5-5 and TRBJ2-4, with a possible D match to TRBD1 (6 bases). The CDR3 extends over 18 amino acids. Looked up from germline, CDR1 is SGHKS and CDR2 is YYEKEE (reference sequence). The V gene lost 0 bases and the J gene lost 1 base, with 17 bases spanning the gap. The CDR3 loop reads CASSLVVQGHGAKNIQYF. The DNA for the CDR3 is TGTGCCAGCAGCTTGGTAGTTCAGGGGCATGGGGCCAAAAACATTCAGTACTTC.

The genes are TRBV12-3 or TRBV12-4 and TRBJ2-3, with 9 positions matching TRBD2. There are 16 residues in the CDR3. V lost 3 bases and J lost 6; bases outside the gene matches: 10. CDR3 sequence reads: CASSFRLAGRLDTQYF. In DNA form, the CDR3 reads TGTGCCAGCAGTTTTAGGCTAGCGGGGAGATTGGATACGCAGTATTTT.

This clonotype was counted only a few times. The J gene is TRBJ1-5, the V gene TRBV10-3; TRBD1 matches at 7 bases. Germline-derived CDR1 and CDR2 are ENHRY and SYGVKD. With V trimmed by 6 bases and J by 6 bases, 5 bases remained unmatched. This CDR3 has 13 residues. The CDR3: CAIRDREGQPQHF. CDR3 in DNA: TGTGCCATCAGAGACAGGGAAGGTCAGCCCCAGCATTTT.

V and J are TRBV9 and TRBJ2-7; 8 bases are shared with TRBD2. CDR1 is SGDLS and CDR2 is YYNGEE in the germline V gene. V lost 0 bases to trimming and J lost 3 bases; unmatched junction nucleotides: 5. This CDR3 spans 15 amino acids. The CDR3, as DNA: TGTGCCAGCAGCGTAGGCGGGACTAGTAACTACGAGCAGTACTTC. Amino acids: CASSVGGTSNYEQYF.

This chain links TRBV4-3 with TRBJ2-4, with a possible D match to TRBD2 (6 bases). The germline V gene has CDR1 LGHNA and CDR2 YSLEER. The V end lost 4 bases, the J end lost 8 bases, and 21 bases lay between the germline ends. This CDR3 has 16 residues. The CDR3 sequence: CASSRQMAGMRDIQYF. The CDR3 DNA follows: TGCGCCAGCAGCCGACAAATGGCGGGGATGAGGGACATTCAGTACTTC.

CDR3 bases: TGTGCCACCAGTGATGGACGAGCCAAAAACATTCAGTACTTC. It is translated as CATSDGRAKNIQYF. The V gene is TRBV24-1, the J gene TRBJ2-4; unclear D gene. Trimming removed 3 bases from V and 0 bases from J, with 5 bases in between. The CDR3 is 14 amino acids. CDR1 and CDR2 (germline): KGHDR, SFDVKD.